This passage covers 25 T cell receptor beta chains from one sample sequenced in a study of blood T cells in healthy people across ages. Alongside a J-beta primer mix, a sample-barcoded 5' primer served in a second PCR lasting about 6 to 12 cycles. TCRdb re-called the 5' RACE reads with MiXCR, one entry per CDR3 protein. The data hold roughly 730,000 distinct CDR3 sequences, with 45% to 70% observed a single time. The sample was blood. The origin of the receptors is a middle-aged man in good health.

The chain combines TRBV16 with TRBJ1-5, with D uncertain. Deletions cut 4 bases from V and 0 bases from J, with 7 bases between. The germline V gene encodes CDR1 KGHSY and CDR2 FQNENV. The CDR3 has 14 amino acids. The CDR3 coding sequence is TGTGCCAGCAGCCGGTCTTATAGCAATCAGCCCCAGCATTTT. Its translation: CASSRSYSNQPQHF.

A remark on this clonotype: The junction departs from germline at one end; a sequencing error may be responsible. The chain is built from TRBV28 and TRBJ1-1; D not resolved. This CDR3 contains 13 residues. Germline-derived CDR1 and CDR2 are MDHEN and SYDVKM. Written as DNA, the CDR3 is TGTGCCAGCAGCTCTCCGATAAACACTGGAGCTTTCTTT. Its translation is CASSSPINTGAFF. Combining the CDR3 with reference TRBV28 and TRBJ1-1 gives the whole variable domain DVKVTQSSRYLVKRTGEKVFLECVQDMDHENMFWYRQDPGLGLRLIYFSYDVKMKEKGDIPEGYSVSREKKERFSLILESASTNQTSMYLCASSSPINTGAFFGQGTRLTVV.

This chain uses TRBV29-1 with TRBJ1-2; 10 bases agree with TRBD1. The CDR3 totals 13 residues. V lost 3 bases to trimming and J lost 7 bases; unmatched junction nucleotides: 5. Germline lookup yields CDR1 SQVTM and CDR2 ANQGSEA. The CDR3 DNA reads TGCAGCGTTGATGCAAGACAGGGGGCTGGCTACACCTTC. Amino acids: CSVDARQGAGYTF. Filled out from reference TRBV29-1 and TRBJ1-2, the complete variable domain reads SAVISQKPSRDICQRGTSLTIQCQVDSQVTMMFWYRQQPGQSLTLIATANQGSEATYESGFVIDKFPISRPNLTFSTLTVSNMSPEDSSIYLCSVDARQGAGYTFGSGTRLTVV.

The chain links TRBV10-3 to TRBJ2-3; D might be TRBD1 or TRBD2, each matching 6 bases. Between the trimmed V and J ends, which lost 9 bases and 0 bases, there was a span of 16 bases. The germline V gene has CDR1 ENHRY and CDR2 SYGVKD. The CDR3 is made up of 15 amino acids. DNA for the CDR3: TGTGCCATAGCCGACGGGGGCGCTAGCACAGATACGCAGTATTTT. This codes for CAIADGGASTDTQYF.

The gene calls are TRBV6-2 or TRBV6-3 and TRBJ2-1; 8 bases map to TRBD1. The J segment lost 7 bases and the V segment lost 5 bases, leaving 7 bases of the junction unmatched. The CDR3 totals 14 residues. The germline gives CDR1 MNHEY, CDR2 SVGEGT. The CDR3 loop is CASSDRTGYNEQFF. CDR3 bases: TGTGCCAGCAGTGACCGGACAGGGTATAATGAGCAGTTCTTC.

The CDR3 sequence is CASRSLSPRAEQFF. The CDR3 DNA is TGTGCCAGCAGATCACTCAGCCCCAGGGCTGAGCAGTTCTTC. The chain uses TRBV7-2 and TRBJ2-1; a weak D match, TRBD1 (5 bases). Trimming removed 6 bases from V and 9 bases from J, with 18 bases in between. This CDR3 spans 14 amino acids. Germline V gene data show CDR1 as SGHTA and CDR2 as FQGNSA.

This clonotype was seen only once. This chain uses TRBV5-5 with TRBJ2-1; 9 bases map to TRBD1. CDR1 and CDR2 (germline): SGHKS, YYEKEE (reference sequence). This CDR3 spans 16 amino acids. The J segment lost 2 bases and the V segment lost 4 bases, leaving 7 bases of the junction unmatched. The CDR3 bases are TGTGCCAGCAGCCGGGACAGGGCAGGTGCCTACAATGAGCAGTTCTTC. Protein sequence: CASSRDRAGAYNEQFF.

In this sample, this clonotype turned up once. The V gene is TRBV20-1, the J gene TRBJ2-3; 9 nucleotides match TRBD1. There are 15 residues in the CDR3. Germline assignment: CDR1 DFQATT and CDR2 SNEGSKA (reference sequence). After removal of 0 bases from V and 5 bases from J, the junction contained 6 bases not matched to a gene. The CDR3 loop is CSAREGTGLIDTQYF. The CDR3 DNA reads TGCAGTGCTAGAGAGGGGACAGGGTTGATAGATACGCAGTATTTT.

V usage is TRBV2 and J usage is TRBJ2-4, with D perhaps matching TRBD1 (5 bases). The germline CDR1 and CDR2 sequences are SNHLY and FYNNEI. This CDR3 has 11 amino acids. V lost 6 bases to trimming and J lost 15 bases, with 15 bases between them. The CDR3 nucleotides read TGTGCCAGCAGCCTCTATCCAGGGATGTACTTC. Its protein product is CASSLYPGMYF.

The CDR3 DNA sequence: TGCGCCAGCAGCCAAGATAGGCGTGAAAAACTGTTTTTT. It yields the protein CASSQDRREKLFF. This chain links TRBV4-3 with TRBJ1-4; D unclear. From germline, CDR1 is LGHNA and CDR2 YSLEER. The CDR3 extends over 13 amino acids. V lost 0 bases to trimming and J lost 7 bases, with 6 bases between them.

This clonotype was seen a few times. V usage is TRBV6-5 and J usage is TRBJ2-5, with 11 bases that match TRBD2. With 8 bases clipped from V and 5 bases from J, the junction kept 10 bases outside the gene matches. The CDR3 is 15 amino acids. Germline V gene data show CDR1 as MNHEY and CDR2 as SVGAGI. The CDR3 here is CASRLAGTAGETQYF. CDR3 sequence (DNA): TGTGCCAGCCGACTAGCGGGGACAGCCGGGGAGACCCAGTACTTC.

The rearrangement uses TRBV7-3 and TRBJ1-1, with 7 bases lining up with TRBD1. Trimming cost V 4 bases and J 0 bases; bases outside gene matches: 11. The CDR3 extends over 17 amino acids. Germline V gives CDR1 SGHTA, CDR2 FQGTGA. CDR3 loop: CASSSTGGGVMNTEAFF. The CDR3 region has the DNA TGTGCCAGCAGCTCCACAGGAGGGGGCGTCATGAACACTGAAGCTTTCTTT.

V gene TRBV7-2 combines with J gene TRBJ2-7, with no clear D. CDR3 length: 13 amino acids. CDR1 and CDR2 from the germline V gene are SGHTA and FQGNSA. Deletions cut 2 bases from V and 2 bases from J, with 7 bases between. The CDR3 DNA sequence: TGTACCAGCAGCTTACCCGAGACCTACGAGCAGTACTTC. Amino acid sequence: CTSSLPETYEQYF.

The chain is built from TRBV27 and TRBJ2-7; D is tentatively TRBD1 or TRBD2 (5 bases each). CDR1 and CDR2 (germline): MNHEY, SMNVEV (reference sequence). The CDR3 length is 15 residues. Trimming removed 7 bases at V and 2 bases at J, with 18 bases between. The CDR3 DNA follows: TGTGCCAGCACCCTCCACGGGACCTATGCCTACGAGCAGTACTTC. Translated: CASTLHGTYAYEQYF.

This clonotype came up a few times. This chain connects TRBV14 to TRBJ2-1, with no clear D. V lost 2 bases and J 15 bases, leaving 23 bases between the germline ends. The CDR3 has 15 residues. Germline V gene data show CDR1 as SGHDN and CDR2 as FVKESK. CDR3 region: CASSQYKGRLGVMFF. As DNA, the CDR3 is TGTGCCAGCAGCCAATATAAAGGCCGTCTGGGCGTTATGTTCTTC.

The chain employs TRBV15 and TRBJ2-5, with D perhaps TRBD1 or TRBD2 (5 bases each). This CDR3 comprises 14 residues. From germline, CDR1 is LNHNV and CDR2 YYDKDF (reference sequence). V lost 0 bases to trimming and J lost 4 bases, with 9 bases between them. The CDR3 loop reads CATSRDPGRETQYF. For the CDR3, the DNA is TGTGCCACCAGCAGAGACCCAGGGAGAGAGACCCAGTACTTC.

This clonotype was seen only a few times. The chain has TRBV5-1 and TRBJ1-6; D call uncertain. The CDR3 spans 15 residues. V was shortened by 2 bases and J by 5 bases, with 11 bases between the two germline ends. The germline V gene has CDR1 SGHRS and CDR2 YFSETQ. This CDR3 is CASSFTKGDNSPLHF. CDR3 nucleotide sequence: TGCGCCAGCAGCTTCACTAAAGGAGATAATTCACCCCTCCACTTT. Drawing the rest from reference TRBV5-1 and TRBJ1-6, the complete variable domain is KAGVTQTPRYLIKTRGQQVTLSCSPISGHRSVSWYQQTPGQGLQFLFEYFSETQRNKGNFPGRFSGRQFSNSRSEMNVSTLELGDSALYLCASSFTKGDNSPLHFGNGTRLTVT.

In this sample, this clonotype turned up a few times. DNA for the CDR3: TGCGCCAGCAGCTTGGATCGGGAGAGGAGGGAGACCCAGTACTTC. This gives the protein CASSLDRERRETQYF. The chain links TRBV5-1 to TRBJ2-5, with D perhaps matching TRBD2 (6 bases). Per the germline V gene, CDR1 is SGHRS and CDR2 is YFSETQ. The V and J ends lost 0 bases and 5 bases respectively, with 14 bases between them. This CDR3 has 15 residues.

The CDR3 spells CATTPGEREPNEQFF. DNA of the CDR3: TGTGCCACCACCCCCGGGGAGCGGGAGCCCAATGAGCAGTTCTTC. The chain has TRBV10-3 and TRBJ2-1; 8 positions match TRBD2. The CDR3 totals 15 residues. J lost 6 bases, V lost 10 bases, and 14 bases had no gene match. Germline CDR1 reads ENHRY; CDR2 reads SYGVKD.

This clonotype was found a few times. V gene TRBV29-1 combines with J gene TRBJ1-4; 10 bases align to TRBD1. The CDR3 consists of 14 residues. The trim removed 6 bases at V and 8 bases at J, leaving 9 bases unmatched. Germline assignment: CDR1 SQVTM and CDR2 ANQGSEA. CDR3 nucleotides: TGCAGCGTGGAGCCGGGACAGGGGAAAGAAAAACTGTTTTTT. Residues: CSVEPGQGKEKLFF.

The chain links TRBV5-1 to TRBJ2-5; D is perhaps TRBD1 or TRBD2 (6 bases each). V lost 4 bases to trimming and J lost 5 bases, with 27 bases between them. Germline values: CDR1 SGHRS, CDR2 YFSETQ. The CDR3 length is 18 residues. In nucleotides, the CDR3 is TGCGCCAGCAGCCAGGCCCCCCTTGTCGGGGGCTACCGCGAGACCCAGTACTTC. Encoded protein: CASSQAPLVGGYRETQYF.

The rearrangement joins TRBV6-2 or TRBV6-3 to TRBJ1-2, with TRBD1 as a possible D gene (5 bases). The CDR3 consists of 12 residues. The V gene lost 6 bases and the J gene lost 9 bases, with 14 bases spanning the gap. Germline V gives CDR1 MNHEY, CDR2 SVGEGT. The CDR3, as DNA: TGTGCCAGCAGCCGAAGGGACTTCCGCTACACCTTC. Protein product: CASSRRDFRYTF.

The chain recombines TRBV7-2 with TRBJ2-3; possibly TRBD2 for D (6 bases). The germline V and J ends were trimmed by 0 bases and 10 bases, with 14 bases remaining between them. The germline V gene encodes CDR1 SGHTA and CDR2 FQGNSA. This CDR3 contains 14 residues. CDR3 DNA: TGTGCCAGCAGCTTAGCGGATGGCTGGGACTCGCAGTATTTT. The encoded protein is CASSLADGWDSQYF.

The chain links TRBV7-9 to TRBJ2-2; D is ambiguous. This CDR3 contains 12 residues. Trimming took 2 bases from V and 7 from J, leaving 5 bases between them. Germline CDR1 is SEHNR and CDR2 is FQNEAQ (reference sequence). CDR3 in DNA: TGTGCCAGCAGCTTACAGATCGGGGAGCTGTTTTTT. Translating it yields CASSLQIGELFF. The entire variable domain, with the rest obtained from reference TRBV7-9 and TRBJ2-2, is as follows: DTGVSQNPRHKITKRGQNVTFRCDPISEHNRLYWYRQTLGQGPEFLTYFQNEAQLEKSRLLSDRFSAERPKGSFSTLEIQRTEQGDSAMYLCASSLQIGELFFGEGSRLTVL.

The table lists this clonotype with a few counts. V and J are TRBV29-1 and TRBJ1-1; no reliable D call. This CDR3 contains 11 residues. Germline CDR1 and CDR2: SQVTM and ANQGSEA. Trimming stripped 5 bases from V and 1 base from J, with 5 bases between. The CDR3 reads CSVNKNTEAFF. DNA of the CDR3: TGCAGCGTTAATAAGAACACTGAAGCTTTCTTT.